Listed below are T cell receptor beta chains from one sample, sequenced in a study of beta chain features in type 1 diabetes. TCRdb's copy holds only in-frame clones and misses some; the assay was immunoSEQ multiplex PCR. The data hold roughly 500,000 clones, with roughly an eighth observed a single time. The sample consisted of naive CD4+ T cells from blood. These receptor sequences come from a woman aged 18-35 years in good health. CDR3s include the opening cysteine and the closing phenylalanine or tryptophan. A D gene is named only where the DNA matches it firmly. Expanded clones are given a class, and other clones once, few, many or no size at all.

V,size,D,J,CDR3,DNA
TRBV5-6,.,TRBD1,TRBJ2-1,CASSVLGTGGAEQFF,TGTGCCAGCAGCGTCCTAGGGACAGGAGGCGCTGAGCAGTTCTTC
TRBV4-1,few,.,TRBJ2-6,CASSQGEGLSSGANVLTF,TGCGCCAGCAGCCAAGGGGAAGGGTTAAGCTCTGGGGCCAACGTCCTGACTTTC
TRBV7-2,few,TRBD1,TRBJ1-2,CASSGMGQQGYTF,TGTGCCAGCAGCGGAATGGGACAGCAAGGCTACACCTTC
TRBV6-1,few,TRBD2,TRBJ2-1,CASTQLAGGRNEQFF,TGTGCCAGCACTCAACTAGCGGGAGGTCGCAATGAGCAGTTCTTC
TRBV30,.,.,TRBJ1-3,CAWNRDGNTIYF,TGTGCCTGGAACAGGGATGGAAACACCATATATTTT
TRBV7-2,.,TRBD2,TRBJ2-5,CASSLGSTSGNQETQYF,TGTGCCAGCAGCTTAGGATCCACTAGCGGAAACCAAGAGACCCAGTACTTC
TRBV18,few,TRBD1,TRBJ1-4,CASSLQGARDEKLFF,TGTGCCAGCTCATTGCAGGGGGCAAGAGATGAAAAACTGTTTTTT
TRBV25-1,many,.,TRBJ1-2,CASSYTGYGYTF,TGTGCCAGCAGTTACACAGGCTATGGCTACACCTTC
TRBV7-6,.,.,TRBJ2-5,CASSFGVGQETQYF,TGTGCCAGCAGCTTCGGGGTTGGGCAAGAGACCCAGTACTTC
TRBV6-5,.,TRBD2,TRBJ2-3,CASSLLAARDTQYF,TGTGCCAGCAGCCTACTAGCGGCAAGAGATACGCAGTATTTT
TRBV29-1,few,TRBD1,TRBJ2-5,CSVEDLGQGAWTQYF,TGCAGCGTTGAAGATCTCGGACAGGGGGCTTGGACCCAGTACTTC
TRBV7-9,few,TRBD1,TRBJ2-7,CASSGPHRTGGIEQYF,TGTGCCAGCAGCGGCCCTCACCGGACAGGCGGAATCGAGCAGTACTTC
TRBV7-2,.,TRBD2,TRBJ2-7,CASSQVGGRAYEQYF,TGTGCCAGCAGCCAAGTCGGCGGGAGGGCCTACGAGCAGTACTTC
TRBV28,few,TRBD1,TRBJ1-1,CASSSDRLAEAFF,TGTGCCAGCAGTTCGGACAGGTTGGCTGAAGCTTTCTTT
TRBV30,.,.,TRBJ1-2,CACPGYTYGYTF,TGTGCCTGTCCGGGGTACACCTATGGCTACACCTTC
TRBV2,few,TRBD1,TRBJ1-5,CASSSGAGGGQPQHF,TGTGCCAGCAGTTCTGGGGCAGGGGGAGGTCAGCCCCAGCATTTT
TRBV15,.,.,TRBJ2-1,CATSTRKASNEQFF,TGTGCCACCAGCACAAGAAAGGCTAGCAATGAGCAGTTCTTC
TRBV5-1,.,.,TRBJ1-1,CASSSDHRDSFF,TGCGCCAGCAGCTCAGATCACAGGGACTCTTTCTTT
TRBV5-1,.,TRBD2,TRBJ2-3,CASSLDGTRRTDTQYF,TGCGCCAGCAGCTTGGACGGGACTAGGCGCACAGATACGCAGTATTTT
TRBV5-5,.,TRBD1,TRBJ2-7,CASSAGQGFAASSYEQYF,TGTGCCAGCAGTGCAGGACAGGGATTTGCGGCTAGCTCCTACGAGCAGTACTTC
TRBV5-1,.,.,TRBJ1-6,CASSLNEFSPLHF,TGCGCCAGCAGCTTGAACGAGTTTTCACCCCTCCACTTT
TRBV30,many,.,TRBJ1-5,CAWSVQRAQPQHF,TGTGCCTGGAGTGTCCAACGGGCGCAGCCCCAGCATTTT
TRBV7-2,.,TRBD1,TRBJ1-2,CASIPDRAQVGYTF,TGTGCCAGCATCCCCGACAGGGCCCAAGTTGGCTACACCTTC
TRBV29-1,few,.,TRBJ2-2,CSVEAGNSGELFF,TGCAGCGTTGAAGCAGGCAACTCCGGGGAGCTGTTTTTT
TRBV13,few,.,TRBJ2-1,CASSLLGGTEAYNEQFF,TGTGCCAGCAGCCTCCTCGGCGGGACGGAAGCATACAATGAGCAGTTCTTC
TRBV9,few,.,TRBJ1-6,CASSPRPNVNSPLHF,TGTGCCAGCAGCCCACGGCCAAACGTGAATTCACCCCTCCACTTT
TRBV11-1,.,.,TRBJ2-1,CASSPWTTYNEQFF,TGTGCCAGCAGCCCGTGGACCACTTACAATGAGCAGTTCTTC
TRBV18,.,.,TRBJ1-2,CASSPGGQPHLNYGYTF,TGTGCCAGCTCACCAGGTGGCCAGCCCCATCTAAACTATGGCTACACCTTC
TRBV25-1,few,.,TRBJ2-7,CASSPSGPSSYEQYF,TGTGCCAGCAGCCCCAGCGGGCCTAGCTCCTACGAGCAGTACTTC
TRBV7-3,few,.,TRBJ2-2,CASSLRANTGELFF,TGTGCCAGCAGCTTAAGGGCTAACACCGGGGAGCTGTTTTTT
TRBV5-1,few,.,TRBJ2-5,CASSRIGQYQETQYF,TGCGCCAGCAGCCGTATAGGACAGTACCAAGAGACCCAGTACTTC
TRBV29-1,.,.,TRBJ1-2,CSTDNYGYTF,TGCAGCACAGATAACTATGGCTACACCTTC
TRBV7-2,.,.,TRBJ1-1,CASSLAGVRANTEAFF,TGTGCCAGCAGCTTAGCGGGAGTTCGGGCGAACACTGAAGCTTTCTTT
TRBV30,few,TRBD1,TRBJ2-5,CAWSDWGTGHQETQYF,TGTGCCTGGAGTGACTGGGGGACAGGGCATCAAGAGACCCAGTACTTC
TRBV5-1,few,TRBD2,TRBJ2-3,CASSQGTSLDTQYF,TGCGCCAGCAGCCAGGGGACTAGCCTGGATACGCAGTATTTT
TRBV4-1,few,.,TRBJ1-5,CASSQLNIGGQPQHF,TGCGCCAGCAGCCAACTTAACATAGGCGGACAGCCCCAGCATTTT
TRBV18,.,TRBD1,TRBJ2-5,CASSPWDRDQETQYF,TGTGCCAGCTCACCCTGGGACAGGGACCAAGAGACCCAGTACTTC
TRBV5-1,.,.,TRBJ2-1,CASSLDRGYNEQFF,TGCGCCAGCAGCTTGGATAGGGGATACAATGAGCAGTTCTTC
TRBV10-3,.,TRBD1,TRBJ1-5,CAISELPTGGIYQPQHF,TGTGCCATCAGTGAGTTACCCACAGGGGGCATCTATCAGCCCCAGCATTTT
TRBV7-9,.,.,TRBJ1-5,CASSFGRDSNQPQHF,TGTGCCAGCAGCTTCGGCCGAGATAGCAATCAGCCCCAGCATTTT
TRBV9,few,.,TRBJ2-7,CASSVGPGAGDEQYF,TGTGCCAGCAGCGTAGGACCAGGGGCTGGGGACGAGCAGTACTTC
TRBV10-3,few,TRBD2,TRBJ2-1,CAISGLAGGYNEQFF,TGTGCCATCAGTGGACTAGCGGGAGGGTACAATGAGCAGTTCTTC
TRBV13,once,.,TRBJ1-2,CASSSLAANYGYTF,TGTGCCAGCAGCTCCCTGGCCGCGAACTATGGCTACACCTTC
TRBV27,few,TRBD1,TRBJ1-2,CASSLEGVTGGIHETF,TGTGCCAGCAGTTTAGAGGGTGTAACAGGGGGAATTCATGAAACCTTC
TRBV7-7,few,TRBD2,TRBJ2-5,CASSLGEGGTQYF,TGTGCCAGCAGCCTAGGGGAGGGCGGGACCCAGTACTTC
TRBV30,many,TRBD1,TRBJ1-3,CAWRQGNSGNTIYF,TGTGCCTGGAGACAGGGGAACTCTGGAAACACCATATATTTT
TRBV28,once,.,TRBJ2-2,CASSLRARGTGELFF,TGTGCCAGCAGTTTACGAGCCAGGGGCACCGGGGAGCTGTTTTTT
TRBV7-2,few,.,TRBJ2-3,CASSLRGRLTDTQYF,TGTGCCAGCAGCTTAAGGGGCAGGCTCACAGATACGCAGTATTTT